A single sample gave rise to the 9 T cell receptor beta chains below, sequenced in a study of blood T cell repertoires in COVID-19. Sequencing used immunoSEQ multiplex PCR; TCRdb keeps in-frame clones, though not all of them. The profile shows 500,000 to 600,000 clones, approximately 88% of them singletons. The sequenced material came from peripheral blood. These receptors originate from a woman between 45 and 60 years old with COVID-19, enrolled during active disease.

This clone occurred a few times. The chain is built from TRBV3-1 (or the pseudogene TRBV3-2) and TRBJ2-5; D not resolved. V was pared by 4 bases and J by 4 bases, with 7 bases between. This CDR3 has 12 residues. Per the germline V gene, CDR1 is LGHDT and CDR2 is YNNKEL (reference sequence). The CDR3 DNA follows: TGTGCCAGCAGCCCGACGGGAGAGACCCAGTACTTC. Its translation is CASSPTGETQYF.

This chain links TRBV9 with TRBJ2-3, with D perhaps matching TRBD1 (6 bases). V lost 5 bases and J lost 2, with 18 bases in between. CDR3 length: 16 amino acids. In germline, CDR1 is SGDLS, CDR2 YYNGEE. CDR3 sequence reads: CASSRTGTPDTDTQYF. Here the CDR3 DNA reads TGTGCCAGCAGTCGCACCGGGACACCAGACACAGATACGCAGTATTTT.

This clone is a singleton in its sample. The chain employs TRBV30 and TRBJ1-3, with D hard to call. The CDR3 is 15 residues long. Trimming stripped 3 bases from V and 4 bases from J, with 16 bases between. The V gene's germline CDR1 is GTSNPN and CDR2 SVGIG (reference sequence). CDR3 DNA: TGTGCCTGGAGCCCCGGACTCCGGACGGGAAACACCATATATTTT. Protein product: CAWSPGLRTGNTIYF. Together with reference TRBV30 and TRBJ1-3, the CDR3 gives the full variable domain: SQTIHQWPATLVQPVGSPLSLECTVEGTSNPNLYWYRQAAGRGLQLLFYSVGIGQISSEVPQNLSASRPQDRQFILSSKKLLLSDSGFYLCAWSPGLRTGNTIYFGEGSWLTVV.

The table lists this clone with a count of one. The V and J genes are TRBV9 and TRBJ2-1; 9 bases map to TRBD2. This CDR3 is built from 15 residues. Trimming at V came to 2 bases and at J to 7 bases, leaving 7 bases not matched to a gene. Germline assignment: CDR1 SGDLS and CDR2 YYNGEE. CDR3: CASSVGTSFFNEQFF. The CDR3 nucleotides read TGTGCCAGCAGCGTCGGGACTAGCTTTTTTAATGAGCAGTTCTTC. The full variable domain, rest sourced from reference TRBV9 and TRBJ2-1, is DSGVTQTPKHLITATGQRVTLRCSPRSGDLSVYWYQQSLDQGLQFLIQYYNGEERAKGNILERFSAQQFPDLHSELNLSSLELGDSALYFCASSVGTSFFNEQFFGPGTRLTVL.

The CDR3 loop reads CASSQDKRPGNTGELFF. The CDR3 DNA sequence: TGTGCCAGCAGCCAAGATAAGCGGCCTGGGAACACCGGGGAGCTGTTTTTT. The chain is built from TRBV3-1 (or the pseudogene TRBV3-2) and TRBJ2-2, with TRBD2 as a possible D gene (5 bases). Germline values: CDR1 LGHDT, CDR2 YNNKEL (reference sequence). The CDR3 runs 17 residues. V was trimmed by 0 bases and J by 1 base, leaving 12 bases between them.

The rearrangement uses TRBV11-2 and TRBJ2-2; unclear D gene. The CDR3 is 12 amino acids. V was shortened by 3 bases and J by 7 bases, with 6 bases between the two germline ends. Germline V gene sequence: CDR1 SGHAT, CDR2 FQNNGV. The CDR3 loop is CASSFRSGELFF. Here the CDR3 DNA reads TGTGCCAGCAGCTTTCGCAGCGGGGAGCTGTTTTTT.

The V call is TRBV12-5, the J call TRBJ2-2; 7 nucleotides line up with TRBD1. This CDR3 has 18 residues. Germline V gene lookup returns CDR1 LGHNT and CDR2 FRNRAP. The trim removed 6 bases at V and 7 bases at J, leaving 20 bases unmatched. CDR3 coding DNA: TGTGCTAGTGGCCGCCAGGGGACAGCGCCTATTTATGGCGGGGAGCTGTTTTTT. Translating it yields CASGRQGTAPIYGGELFF.

The V and J genes are TRBV19 and TRBJ2-3; the D gene is possibly TRBD1 (6 bases). CDR1 is LNHDA, CDR2 SQIVND, per germline (reference sequence). CDR3 length: 14 residues. Trimming removed 3 bases at V and 3 bases at J, with 10 bases between. This CDR3 reads CASSMWGRTDTQYF. The CDR3 DNA is TGTGCCAGTAGTATGTGGGGGCGGACAGATACGCAGTATTTT.

The chain has TRBV3-1 (or the pseudogene TRBV3-2) and TRBJ2-3, with 9 bases that match TRBD2. Per germline, CDR1 LGHDT and CDR2 YNNKEL (reference sequence). Trimming at V came to 1 base and at J to 10 bases, leaving 6 bases not matched to a gene. CDR3 length: 14 amino acids. CDR3 nucleotide sequence: TGTGCCAGCAGCCAAGTGATAGCGGGGGCCTCGCAGTATTTT. It is translated as CASSQVIAGASQYF.